This TCR beta chain is from a study of siplizumab effects on memory and regulatory T cells. Per sample, the assay covered about 9.5 x 10^4 TCR templates. Assay used: immunoSEQ multiplex PCR; TCRdb lists only in-frame clones, some missing. The sample has about 100,000 clones; 75% to 95% are singletons. The CDR3 has 14 residues. V lost 3 bases and J lost 4, with 11 bases in between. In germline, CDR1 is KGHSH, CDR2 LQKENI. The V gene is TRBV18, the J gene TRBJ2-3; no definite D call. The receptor was derived from a human donor in good health. Input material: CD4+ T cells sorted from blood. CDR3 loop: CASSPLATPDTQYF. For the CDR3, the DNA is TGTGCCAGCTCACCCCTCGCGACTCCAGATACGCAGTATTTT.